These 14 T cell receptor beta chains originate from one sample sequenced in a study of shared T cell receptors in the human thymus. Assay: immunoSEQ multiplex PCR; the TCRdb copy retains only in-frame clones and omits some. In the table there are hundreds of thousands of clones, 85% to 95% of which are singletons. Sequenced: thymocytes. These receptors originate from a human donor.

This clone was counted only a few times. The chain has TRBV11-2 and TRBJ1-3, with D maybe TRBD1 (5 bases). Germline-derived CDR1 and CDR2 are SGHAT and FQNNGV. The CDR3 spans 17 residues. The V gene lost 4 bases and the J gene lost 0 bases, with 16 bases spanning the gap. The CDR3 DNA reads TGTGCCAGCAGCTCGAAGAATGGGGCGGTCTCTGGAAACACCATATATTTT. Encoded protein: CASSSKNGAVSGNTIYF.

With regard to this clone: Other DNA variants within this sample encode the same CDR3. V gene TRBV20-1 combines with J gene TRBJ2-1; D is ambiguous. V shed 1 base and J shed 9 bases, with 4 bases lying between them. The length of the CDR3 is 10 residues. Germline values: CDR1 DFQATT, CDR2 SNEGSKA (reference sequence). This chain's CDR3 is CSARGGEQFF. For the CDR3, the DNA is TGCAGTGCTAGAGGAGGTGAGCAGTTCTTC.

The CDR3 region has the DNA TGTGCCAGCAGCTTTGTTAACCTGAACACTGAAGCTTTCTTT. Amino acid sequence: CASSFVNLNTEAFF. This sequence joins TRBV7-9 and TRBJ1-1; the D is unclear. The length of the CDR3 is 14 residues. Germline CDR1 is SEHNR and CDR2 is FQNEAQ (reference sequence). Deletions cut 3 bases from V and 0 bases from J, with 8 bases between.

The rearrangement joins TRBV28 to TRBJ1-3, with 7 nucleotides matching TRBD1. Germline V gene data show CDR1 as MDHEN and CDR2 as SYDVKM. The CDR3 extends over 20 amino acids. J lost 0 bases, V lost 3 bases, and 17 bases had no gene match. The CDR3 DNA is TGTGCCAGCAGTTTTGAGGCGAGGGACAGAGGGTTCCTCTCTGGAAACACCATATATTTT. Translation: CASSFEARDRGFLSGNTIYF.

The V gene is TRBV5-1, the J gene TRBJ2-3; D gene unclear. Germline-derived CDR1 and CDR2 are SGHRS and YFSETQ. The V end lost 0 bases, the J end lost 1 base, and 21 bases lay between the germline ends. The CDR3 is made up of 19 amino acids. The CDR3, as DNA: TGCGCCAGCAGCTTGGAAGGCACTTTAGGAGAAGGTGGCACAGATACGCAGTATTTT. This sequence encodes CASSLEGTLGEGGTDTQYF.

The chain joins TRBV30 to TRBJ1-1, with D possibly being TRBD1 (5 bases). In germline, CDR1 is GTSNPN, CDR2 SVGIG (reference sequence). The CDR3 totals 12 residues. The V end lost 0 bases, the J end lost 10 bases, and 12 bases lay between the germline ends. This CDR3 is CAWSVLSRGAFF. In DNA form, the CDR3 reads TGTGCCTGGAGTGTACTATCGAGGGGAGCTTTCTTT. The variable domain in full, completed from reference TRBV30 and TRBJ1-1, reads SQTIHQWPATLVQPVGSPLSLECTVEGTSNPNLYWYRQAAGRGLQLLFYSVGIGQISSEVPQNLSASRPQDRQFILSSKKLLLSDSGFYLCAWSVLSRGAFFGQGTRLTVV.

This chain connects TRBV28 to TRBJ2-1, with D possibly TRBD2 on 7 matching bases. Looked up from germline, CDR1 is MDHEN and CDR2 is SYDVKM. This CDR3 spans 14 amino acids. The V end lost 10 bases, the J end lost 6 bases, and 19 bases lay between the germline ends. The DNA of the CDR3 is TGTGCCATCCGGGGGGCGGGAGAGTTCAATGAGCAGTTCTTC. It yields the protein CAIRGAGEFNEQFF.

The chain joins TRBV5-1 to TRBJ1-4; 11 bases line up with TRBD1. The CDR3 contains 18 residues. The germline CDR1 and CDR2 sequences are SGHRS and YFSETQ. V trimming: 2 bases; J trimming: 7 bases; junction bases outside the gene matches: 13. The CDR3 spells CASSLLLRDRGELEKLFF. The CDR3, as DNA: TGCGCCAGCAGCTTACTACTGCGGGACAGGGGGGAGCTTGAAAAACTGTTTTTT.

The CDR3 loop is CASSLEGDEQFF. The CDR3 region has the DNA TGTGCCAGCAGCTTAGAGGGGGATGAGCAGTTCTTC. The chain has TRBV7-6 and TRBJ2-1; D perhaps matches TRBD1 (6 bases). Trimming took 1 base from V and 8 from J, leaving 6 bases between them. CDR3 length: 12 amino acids. Germline V lookup: CDR1 SGHVS, CDR2 FNYEAQ.

V is TRBV4-1 and J is TRBJ2-1; 8 positions match TRBD2. This CDR3 contains 20 residues. The V segment lost 0 bases and the J segment 3 bases; nucleotides outside the gene matches: 16. The germline V gene encodes CDR1 MGHRA and CDR2 YSYEKL. In DNA form, the CDR3 reads TGCGCCAGCAGCCAAGAAGGAGCGGGAGTTTGGGACCAGCACTACAATGAGCAGTTCTTC. Its translation is CASSQEGAGVWDQHYNEQFF.

J is TRBJ2-7 and V is TRBV28; D possibly uses TRBD1 or TRBD2 (7 bases each). Trimming shortened V by 10 bases and J by 1 base, and 20 bases separated the two germline ends. The CDR3 length is 15 residues. Germline CDR1 reads MDHEN; CDR2 reads SYDVKM. The CDR3: CAIGGEGARSYEQYF. The CDR3 DNA follows: TGTGCCATAGGGGGGGAGGGGGCGAGGTCCTACGAGCAGTACTTC. The whole variable domain, remainder taken from reference TRBV28 and TRBJ2-7, is DVKVTQSSRYLVKRTGEKVFLECVQDMDHENMFWYRQDPGLGLRLIYFSYDVKMKEKGDIPEGYSVSREKKERFSLILESASTNQTSMYLCAIGGEGARSYEQYFGPGTRLTVT.

The rearrangement joins TRBV19 to TRBJ2-1; 12 positions agree with TRBD2. Germline lookup yields CDR1 LNHDA and CDR2 SQIVND (reference sequence). J was trimmed by 9 bases and V by 6 bases; bases with no gene match: 15. CDR3 length equals 17 residues. The CDR3 sequence is CASSVTSGSSKYVEQFF. The CDR3 DNA reads as TGTGCCAGTAGCGTGACTAGCGGGAGTTCTAAGTATGTTGAGCAGTTCTTC. Drawing the rest from reference TRBV19 and TRBJ2-1, the complete variable domain is DGGITQSPKYLFRKEGQNVTLSCEQNLNHDAMYWYRQDPGQGLRLIYYSQIVNDFQKGDIAEGYSVSREKKESFPLTVTSAQKNPTAFYLCASSVTSGSSKYVEQFFGPGTRLTVL.

The chain uses TRBV29-1 and TRBJ2-1; maybe TRBD1 (6 bases). Germline V gene lookup returns CDR1 SQVTM and CDR2 ANQGSEA. Deletions cut 7 bases from V and 5 bases from J, with 36 bases between. This CDR3 has 20 residues. CDR3 DNA sequence: TGCAGCGATGGGGCCAGGGGAGATGGACTGGGGACAATGGGACACAATGAGCAGTTCTTC. Translation gives CSDGARGDGLGTMGHNEQFF.

The chain combines TRBV6-5 with TRBJ2-1, with 9 bases fitting TRBD2. V trimming: 2 bases; J trimming: 7 bases; junction bases outside the gene matches: 9. CDR3 length: 16 amino acids. Looked up from germline, CDR1 is MNHEY and CDR2 is SVGAGI. Written as DNA, the CDR3 is TGTGCCAGCAGTTACGATGTAGCGGGAGAGAGGAATGAGCAGTTCTTC. It encodes CASSYDVAGERNEQFF.